A single TCR beta chain is shown here with its context. This clone was counted a few times. No antigen is known for it. Base qualities are not provided; no much larger clone lies one nucleotide away. The donors were healthy, HIV-negative adults with no recently reported acute infections or vaccinations. Every donor was a Caucasian adult living in Nashville, Tennessee, USA. Magnetic negative selection was used to enrich CD4+ T cells, after which naive cells were positively selected on CD45RA and the negative fraction became the memory subset. Blood was collected by leukapheresis, and PBMCs were isolated by Ficoll-Histopaque density gradient centrifugation and then cryopreserved in liquid nitrogen vapor phase. Analytical flow cytometry was used to check the purity and quantity of every magnetically sorted T cell population. From each sorted fraction, genomic DNA was isolated and quantified by UV absorbance on a Nanodrop 2000c.

Trimming takes 6 bases off V and 3 bases off J; junction bases not matched to a gene: 18. The germline V gene encodes CDR1 KGHSH and CDR2 LQKENI. Counted from cysteine to phenylalanine, this CDR3 has 19 amino acids. Only CDR3 DNA is held: 57 bases, read in frame from base 1. This sample stems from a study of shared clonotypes between healthy human individuals (dated by TCRdb to about 2020). In terms of the full investigation: Two women and a few men aged 18 to 49 years were included in the cohort. For each donor, three plates each were used for CD4 naive and CD4 memory, two plates were used for CD8 naive, and one plate was used for CD8 memory. To estimate repertoire size and how much clonotype sharing occurs between individuals, the study deeply sequenced the blood TCR repertoires of 4 to 6 healthy adults. To increase sequencing depth and limit assay-specific biases, TCR repertoire library preparation and sequencing were carried out by different laboratories using diverse techniques. Between about 0.8 and 9 billion PBMCs per donor were obtained by leukapheresis.

Using the deep immunoSEQ assay, multiplex PCR amplified TCR CDR3 regions from genomic DNA. Genomic DNA extracted from each cell subset was distributed evenly over all wells of several immunoSEQ 96-well plates, and each plate served as one replicate. For sorted subsets, each replicate PCR was loaded with approximately 200 ng genomic DNA, equivalent to approximately 33,000 T cell genomes. The purified libraries were quantified using a Qubit 3.0 fluorometer, sized with a Bioanalyzer 2100, and then quantified again using the KAPA Library Quantification kit. A separate single-read 150-cycle Illumina NextSeq 550 flow cell was used to sequence each immunoSEQ 96-well plate. On the study's bioinformatics: Because the immunoSEQ output included only junctional sequences and no quality scores, the filtering could not be the same as the filtering used for full-length reads. To assign V/J genes and CDR3, sequences were annotated against IMGT germline references using PyIR, a Python wrapper for IgBLAST v1.9. Reads were removed for weak V/J assignments (E-value above 1e-6), missing CDR3, stop codons, out-of-frame junctions, or ambiguous translated residues. V3J clonotypes were defined as sequences sharing the same inferred V gene, J gene, and CDR3 amino acid sequence. To compute the percentage overlap between repertoires, the number of shared unique clonotypes was divided by the size of the smaller repertoire. Three approaches were used to assess repertoire richness: RTK rarefaction, the Chao1 estimator, and Recon v2.1 estimates of unobserved clonotypes. For all TCRbeta clonotypes obtained by the gDNA method from four donors, generation probabilities were computed with OLGA. The clones in this table, taken by TCRdb from immuneACCESS, are in-frame only. Not every clone is retained; where verified, under half of the shortfall comes from an unresolved V gene, and the cause of the rest is unknown. That table gives V, J and clone size, and the DNA gave D and trimming. The sample table lists about 230,000 clones, 65% of them with a count of one. 11% of the sample is held by the ten biggest clonotypes.

Summary of the overall study and its limitations: Pairwise subsampling indicated that sequencing depth was expected to affect the degree of clonotype sharing among donors. Sharing across a handful of donors was observed for about 5% of naive CD4, about 3.2% of naive CD8, roughly 2.3% of memory CD4, and about 0.38% of memory CD8 clonotypes. Even with the large sequencing depth, rarefaction of the sorted-subset datasets indicated that sequencing was incomplete. Compared with non-shared clonotypes, clonotypes shared by all four sorted-subset donors had higher generation probabilities. Naive subsets generally had larger estimated clonotype richness than memory subsets did. Because the study included a small number of donors, the genetic and exposure-history diversity represented was limited. Only blood was sampled, and tissue TCR repertoires likely differ from those in blood.

The receptor's source is a young man in good health. The rearranged chain carries TRBV18 and TRBJ2-5; 11 central bases correspond to TRBD2. Sequencing was performed on memory CD4+ T cells sorted from blood. What the cell subset or site label conveys for this sample: CD45RA-negative fraction. The DNA sequence is given as TGTGCCAGCTCCCCCTTCGGGACAATACTAGCGGGGGACGAAGAGACCCAGTACTTC. This is translated as CASSPFGTILAGDEETQYF.